Below, 18 T cell receptor beta chains from the same sample are listed, as sequenced in a study of cytomegalovirus exposure and HLA in healthy donors. The PCR ran on 60 Vbeta and 13 Jbeta primers. TCRdb's copy holds only in-frame clones and misses some; the assay was immunoSEQ multiplex PCR. The sample contains hundreds of thousands of clones, around 66% of which appear only once. The sample taken for sequencing was PBMCs. The receptors stem from a female donor in good health and CMV-seronegative.

The gene calls are TRBV5-6 and TRBJ1-1, with 7 bases lining up with TRBD1. J lost 7 bases, V lost 0 bases, and 6 bases had no gene match. CDR3 length equals 14 residues. CDR1 is SGHDT and CDR2 is YYEEEE in the germline V gene. The DNA of the CDR3 is TGTGCCAGCAGCTTGGGACAGGGCGATATTGAAGCTTTCTTT. It encodes CASSLGQGDIEAFF. Together with reference TRBV5-6 and TRBJ1-1, the CDR3 gives the full variable domain: DAGVTQSPTHLIKTRGQQVTLRCSPKSGHDTVSWYQQALGQGPQFIFQYYEEEERQRGNFPDRFSGHQFPNYSSELNVNALLLGDSALYLCASSLGQGDIEAFFGQGTRLTVV.

The chain has TRBV10-3 and TRBJ1-2; tentatively, D is TRBD1 (6 bases). Germline V lookup: CDR1 ENHRY, CDR2 SYGVKD. Trimming cost V 7 bases and J 3 bases, with 18 bases left between them. There are 15 residues in the CDR3. Written as DNA, the CDR3 is TGTGCCATCACCGATCCCGGGGGGCGGGACTATGGCTACACCTTC. Protein product: CAITDPGGRDYGYTF.

The rearrangement uses TRBV5-1 and TRBJ1-5; tentative D call: TRBD1 (5 bases). The germline gives CDR1 SGHRS, CDR2 YFSETQ. The CDR3 length is 18 residues. The V and J ends lost 3 bases and 0 bases respectively, with 19 bases between them. The CDR3 DNA sequence: TGCGCCAGCAGCTGCGATACAGGATCCCCTTATAGCAATCAGCCCCAGCATTTT. This sequence encodes CASSCDTGSPYSNQPQHF.

About this clone itself: The junction differs from germline at one of its ends, possibly a read error. The chain links TRBV7-9 to TRBJ2-1, with a possible D match to TRBD2 (6 bases). CDR3 length equals 19 residues. CDR1 is SEHNR, CDR2 FQNEAQ, per germline (reference sequence). The CDR3 protein is CSSSSLTPGRGFGGNEQFF. CDR3 sequence (DNA): TGTTCCAGCAGCTCACTGACGCCGGGCCGGGGGTTTGGAGGCAATGAGCAGTTCTTC.

This chain joins TRBV5-5 and TRBJ2-7; possibly TRBD1 for D (6 bases). Looked up from germline, CDR1 is SGHKS and CDR2 is YYEKEE (reference sequence). Trimming removed 0 bases from V and 2 bases from J, with 18 bases in between. The CDR3 has 17 residues. CDR3 DNA sequence: TGTGCCAGCAGCTTGGAGGGGGTGTTTGGGGTACCCTACGAGCAGTACTTC. The encoded protein is CASSLEGVFGVPYEQYF. The full variable domain, in which reference TRBV5-5 and TRBJ2-7 provide the parts outside the CDR3, is DAGVTQSPTHLIKTRGQQVTLRCSPISGHKSVSWYQQVLGQGPQFIFQYYEKEERGRGNFPDRFSARQFPNYSSELNVNALLLGDSALYLCASSLEGVFGVPYEQYFGPGTRLTVT.

J is TRBJ2-1 and V is TRBV28; D may be TRBD2 (6 bases). The germline CDR1 and CDR2 sequences are MDHEN and SYDVKM. Deletions cut 7 bases from V and 2 bases from J, with 9 bases between. This CDR3 comprises 13 residues. CDR3 in amino acids: CASIREAYNEQFF. The CDR3 nucleotides read TGTGCCAGCATTAGGGAGGCCTACAATGAGCAGTTCTTC.

This sequence joins TRBV15 and TRBJ1-4; 7 positions match TRBD1. This CDR3 spans 16 amino acids. The ends lost 0 bases at V and 8 bases at J; junction bases unmatched: 9. Germline CDR1 LNHNV, CDR2 YYDKDF (reference sequence). DNA for the CDR3: TGTGCCACCAGCAGAGATACTAGACAGGGCTGGGAAAAACTGTTTTTT. Its protein is CATSRDTRQGWEKLFF.

The chain links TRBV28 to TRBJ2-5; 7 positions agree with TRBD2. The germline V gene has CDR1 MDHEN and CDR2 SYDVKM. The CDR3 is 14 amino acids. Trimming removed 2 bases from V and 2 bases from J; junction bases left unmatched: 2. The chain's CDR3 is CASSLREVQETQYF. CDR3 nucleotides: TGTGCCAGCAGTTTACGGGAGGTACAAGAGACCCAGTACTTC.

This clone has more than one count but fewer than ten. The chain recombines TRBV6-5 with TRBJ2-2; possibly TRBD2 for D (5 bases). V lost 1 base to trimming and J lost 7 bases, with 7 bases between them. The CDR3 has 13 residues. Germline assignment: CDR1 MNHEY and CDR2 SVGAGI. The CDR3 loop reads CASSYLRDGELFF. CDR3 nucleotides: TGTGCCAGCAGTTACTTACGGGACGGGGAGCTGTTTTTT.

A few counts support this clone. The chain employs TRBV7-9 and TRBJ1-5; 12 nucleotides match TRBD1. V lost 4 bases to trimming and J lost 2 bases; unmatched junction nucleotides: 12. This CDR3 is built from 19 residues. Per germline, CDR1 SEHNR and CDR2 FQNEAQ (reference sequence). The DNA for the CDR3 is TGTGCCAGCAGCTCTTCGCGGGACAGGGGGCCGGTGGGCAATCAGCCCCAGCATTTT. Residues: CASSSSRDRGPVGNQPQHF.

This clone was observed a handful of times. The rearrangement uses TRBV7-3 and TRBJ2-1; perhaps TRBD2 as D (6 bases). The V gene lost 5 bases and the J gene lost 9 bases, with 17 bases spanning the gap. In germline, CDR1 is SGHTA, CDR2 FQGTGA. This CDR3 comprises 14 residues. In DNA form, the CDR3 reads TGTGCCAGCAGCCCCCGACCTCCCGGGGGTGAGCAGTTCTTC. Its protein is CASSPRPPGGEQFF. Full variable domain (remainder filled in from reference TRBV7-3 and TRBJ2-1): GAGVSQTPSNKVTEKGKYVELRCDPISGHTALYWYRQSLGQGPEFLIYFQGTGAADDSGLPNDRFFAVRPEGSVSTLKIQRTERGDSAVYLCASSPRPPGGEQFFGPGTRLTVL.

Details on this clone: Sequence at one end of the junction differs from germline and may be a read error. The rearrangement links TRBV5-1 to TRBJ2-7, with no clear D. This CDR3 has 13 residues. Germline values: CDR1 SGHRS, CDR2 YFSETQ. The CDR3: CASSPGRRNEQYF. CDR3 coding DNA: TGTGCCAGCAGCCCGGGTAGGCGAAACGAGCAGTACTTC.

This clone was seen only a few times. The identical CDR3 is also encoded by other nucleotide sequences in the sample. This chain uses TRBV27 with TRBJ2-7; TRBD1 matches at 8 bases. Trimming removed 3 bases from V and 7 bases from J; junction bases left unmatched: 2. The CDR3 is made up of 12 amino acids. Per the germline V gene, CDR1 is MNHEY and CDR2 is SMNVEV (reference sequence). CDR3 DNA: TGTGCCAGCAGTTTTACAGGGGGGGAGCAGTACTTC. The encoded protein is CASSFTGGEQYF.

The V gene is TRBV5-1, the J gene TRBJ2-7; 7 nucleotides align to TRBD2. The germline V gene has CDR1 SGHRS and CDR2 YFSETQ. V was clipped by 3 bases and J by 3 bases; unmatched bases: 9. This CDR3 is built from 15 residues. The CDR3: CASSSLGAGVYEQYF. CDR3 DNA: TGCGCCAGCAGCTCCTTAGGGGCGGGAGTCTACGAGCAGTACTTC.

The rearrangement links TRBV30 to TRBJ2-7; 16 bases fit TRBD2. V shed 2 bases and J 4 bases; nucleotides not matched to a gene: 5. This CDR3 contains 16 residues. The V gene's germline CDR1 is GTSNPN and CDR2 SVGIG (reference sequence). The CDR3 DNA follows: TGTGCCTGGAGTCGGGGACTAGCGGGAGGGCCTTACGAGCAGTACTTC. It translates to CAWSRGLAGGPYEQYF.

V is TRBV10-1 and J is TRBJ2-3, with 9 bases lining up with TRBD2. The V gene end was trimmed by 7 bases and the J gene end by 3 bases; junction bases not matched to a gene: 2. Germline loops: CDR1 WNHNN, CDR2 SYGVQD (reference sequence). This CDR3 contains 13 residues. The CDR3 DNA reads TGCGCCAGCACTCTAGCGGGAACAGATACGCAGTATTTT. Its translation is CASTLAGTDTQYF.

The chain combines TRBV14 with TRBJ1-2; D unresolved. The CDR3 runs 12 residues. Trimming took off 0 bases at V and 7 bases at J, with 6 bases between the two ends. Germline loops: CDR1 SGHDN, CDR2 FVKESK. The CDR3 is CASSQERGGYTF. The CDR3 nucleotides are TGTGCCAGCAGCCAAGAGCGGGGTGGCTACACCTTC.

The genes are TRBV9 and TRBJ1-3; 8 bases match TRBD1. The germline V gene encodes CDR1 SGDLS and CDR2 YYNGEE. CDR3 length equals 16 residues. V shed 4 bases, J shed 4 bases, and the junction held 10 bases outside the gene matches. CDR3 amino acids: CASSPQGAGNGNTIYF. The CDR3 DNA reads TGTGCCAGCAGCCCCCAGGGGGCAGGGAACGGAAACACCATATATTTT.